This TCR beta chain was sequenced for a study of cytomegalovirus exposure and HLA in healthy donors. The PCR contained 60 Vbeta and 13 Jbeta primers. The repertoire was sequenced with immunoSEQ multiplex PCR; TCRdb's copy has only in-frame clones and lacks some. The sample holds approximately 140,000 clones, around 80% seen once. CDR3 length equals 15 residues. Germline V lookup: CDR1 KGHSH, CDR2 LQKENI. Unmatched junction bases numbered 4, after V lost 5 bases and J lost 4 bases. The sequenced sample was PBMCs. The receptor comes from a male donor in good health and CMV-seronegative. This chain uses TRBV18 with TRBJ2-3, with 12 positions matching TRBD2. The CDR3 DNA sequence: TGTGCCAGCTCAGCTAGCGGGGGGGGCCCAGATACGCAGTATTTT. This codes for CASSASGGGPDTQYF.